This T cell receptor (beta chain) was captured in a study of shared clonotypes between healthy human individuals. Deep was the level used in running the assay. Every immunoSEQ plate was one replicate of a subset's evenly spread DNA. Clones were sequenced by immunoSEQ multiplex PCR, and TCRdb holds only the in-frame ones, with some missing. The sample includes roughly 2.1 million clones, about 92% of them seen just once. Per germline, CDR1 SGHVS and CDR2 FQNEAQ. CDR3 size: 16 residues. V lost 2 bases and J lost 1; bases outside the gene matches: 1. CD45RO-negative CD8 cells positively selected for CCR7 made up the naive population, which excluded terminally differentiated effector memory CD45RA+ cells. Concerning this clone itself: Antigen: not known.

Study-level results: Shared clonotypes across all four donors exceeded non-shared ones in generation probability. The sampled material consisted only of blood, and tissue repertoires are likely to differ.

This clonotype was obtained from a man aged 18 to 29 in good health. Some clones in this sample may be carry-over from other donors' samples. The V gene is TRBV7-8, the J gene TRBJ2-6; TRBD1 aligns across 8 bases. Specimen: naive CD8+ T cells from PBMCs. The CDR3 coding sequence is TGTGCCAGCAGCTTATGGACAGGGTCTGGGGCCAACGTCCTGACTTTC. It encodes CASSLWTGSGANVLTF.